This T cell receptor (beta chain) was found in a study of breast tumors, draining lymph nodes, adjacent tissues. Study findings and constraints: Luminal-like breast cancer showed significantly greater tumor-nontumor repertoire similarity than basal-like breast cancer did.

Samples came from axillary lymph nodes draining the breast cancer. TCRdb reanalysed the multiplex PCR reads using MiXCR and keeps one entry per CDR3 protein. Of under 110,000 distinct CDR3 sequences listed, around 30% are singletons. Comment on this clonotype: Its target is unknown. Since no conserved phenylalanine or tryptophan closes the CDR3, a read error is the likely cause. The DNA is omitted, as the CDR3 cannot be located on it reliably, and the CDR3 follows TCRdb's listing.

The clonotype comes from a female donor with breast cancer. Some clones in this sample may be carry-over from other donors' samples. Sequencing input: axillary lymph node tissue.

CDR3 sequence reads: CASSVQTGGHGYTFGS. The chain links TRBV4-3 to TRBJ2-1; the tabulated D call, TRBD1, remains unverified against the DNA. The CDR3 region is 16 residues in length, termini included. Per germline, CDR1 LGHNA and CDR2 YSLEER.